A selection of T cell receptor beta chains follows, all from one sample in a study of T-cell reconstitution after alpha-beta-depleted transplantation in children. One entry per CDR3 protein, called by TCRdb with MiXCR from the PCR reads. The sample shows approximately 32,000 distinct CDR3 sequences, approximately 6.9% of them seen only once. Sequencing was performed on peripheral blood, taken 60 days after TCRalphabeta/CD19-depleted stem cell transplant. The origin of the receptors is a child less than two years old who had a stem cell transplant for acute myeloid leukemia, so the T cells may come from the graft donor. The CDR3 runs from the conserved cysteine through the conserved F or W. The D gene is left open where the match is weak. Some rows mark clone size as missing; the rest say once, few, many or name a class of expanded clone.

TRBV6-2/TRBV6-3	TRBJ1-5	.	many	CASSPHGGVNQPQHF	TGTGCCAGCAGTCCACACGGTGGGGTCAATCAGCCCCAGCATTTT
TRBV27	TRBJ2-1	TRBD2	many	CASSPLGGAYNEQFF	TGTGCCAGCAGTCCTCTCGGGGGGGCATACAATGAGCAGTTCTTC
TRBV9	TRBJ2-1	TRBD1	many	CASSVGQGAYNEQFF	TGTGCCAGCAGCGTAGGGCAGGGGGCCTACAATGAGCAGTTCTTC
TRBV20-1	TRBJ2-1	.	many	CSARDSDRYNEQFF	TGCAGTGCTAGAGATTCGGACAGATACAATGAGCAGTTCTTC
TRBV6-1	TRBJ2-6	.	many	CASTPGGANVLTF	TGTGCCAGCACCCCTGGGGGGGCCAACGTCCTGACTTTC
TRBV30	TRBJ1-2	.	many	CAWSVVGFSVGYTF	TGTGCCTGGAGTGTAGTGGGGTTTTCGGTTGGCTACACCTTC
TRBV6-2/TRBV6-3	TRBJ2-5	.	many	CASRSTGTQYF	TGTGCCAGCAGATCGACCGGGACCCAGTACTTC
TRBV5-1	TRBJ1-6	TRBD1	many	CASSWTPGTENYNSPLHF	TGCGCCAGCAGCTGGACGCCCGGGACAGAAAACTATAATTCACCCCTCCACTTT
TRBV28	TRBJ1-6	.	many	CASSPINSPLHF	TGTGCCAGCAGCCCGATTAATTCACCCCTCCACTTT
TRBV4-3	TRBJ2-3	TRBD1	many	CASSSRDRGRDTQYF	TGCGCCAGCAGCAGCCGGGACAGGGGGCGGGATACGCAGTATTTT
TRBV29-1	TRBJ2-2	TRBD2	many	CSVTSGRTGELFF	TGCAGCGTCACTAGCGGAAGAACCGGGGAGCTGTTTTTT
TRBV7-9	TRBJ2-7	TRBD1	many	CASRTGPSYEQYF	TGTGCCAGCCGGACAGGGCCTTCCTACGAGCAGTACTTC
TRBV5-7	TRBJ1-1	.	many	CASSLDRCNTEAFF	TGTGCCAGCAGCCTAGATCGATGCAACACTGAAGCTTTCTTT
TRBV5-1	TRBJ2-3	TRBD1	many	CASSPRGPDTQYF	TGCGCCAGCAGCCCGAGGGGGCCGGATACGCAGTATTTT
TRBV4-1	TRBJ2-1	TRBD2	many	CASSQRGPTSDYNEQFF	TGCGCCAGCAGCCAGAGAGGCCCAACTAGCGACTACAATGAGCAGTTCTTC
TRBV9	TRBJ2-1	TRBD2	many	CASSPRGLAGPNEQFF	TGTGCCAGCAGCCCGAGGGGACTAGCGGGGCCCAATGAGCAGTTCTTC
TRBV24-1	TRBJ1-1	TRBD1	many	CATSDGDRGNTEAFF	TGTGCCACCAGTGATGGGGACAGGGGGAACACTGAAGCTTTCTTT
TRBV24-1	TRBJ1-3	TRBD1	many	CATSDTGTGGTIYF	TGTGCCACCAGTGATACCGGGACAGGGGGCACCATATATTTT
TRBV7-9	TRBJ2-5	TRBD1	many	CASSLATDRGSETQYF	TGTGCCAGCAGTCTAGCCACCGACAGGGGATCAGAGACCCAGTACTTC
TRBV6-2/TRBV6-3	TRBJ2-1	TRBD2	many	CASTRVLAGGPPYNEQFF	TGTGCCAGCACCCGAGTATTAGCGGGAGGGCCACCCTACAATGAGCAGTTCTTC
TRBV7-2	TRBJ2-7	TRBD2	many	CASSPPGLAGVEQYF	TGTGCCAGCAGCCCACCGGGACTAGCGGGAGTTGAGCAGTACTTC
TRBV7-9	TRBJ2-7	.	many	CASSLRREEQYF	TGTGCCAGCAGCTTAAGGAGGGAGGAGCAGTACTTC
TRBV12-3/TRBV12-4	TRBJ1-6	TRBD1	many	CASGGSGQYNSPLHF	TGTGCCAGCGGCGGCTCGGGACAGTATAATTCACCCCTCCACTTT
TRBV7-9	TRBJ2-6	TRBD1	many	CASSPGTAGANVLTF	TGTGCCAGCAGCCCCGGGACAGCTGGGGCCAACGTCCTGACTTTC
TRBV12-3/TRBV12-4	TRBJ2-2	.	medium-sized	CASKGPTGELFF	TGTGCCAGCAAAGGTCCCACCGGGGAGCTGTTTTTT
TRBV5-4	TRBJ2-6	.	many	CASSPGLGGANVLTF	TGTGCCAGCAGCCCGGGTTTAGGTGGGGCCAACGTCCTGACTTTC
TRBV11-2	TRBJ1-4	.	many	CASSPYDRATNEKLFF	TGTGCCAGCAGCCCGTACGACAGAGCAACTAATGAAAAACTGTTTTTT
TRBV7-9	TRBJ2-5	.	many	CASILQTGGQETQYF	TGTGCCAGCATACTTCAGACAGGCGGGCAAGAGACCCAGTACTTC
TRBV9	TRBJ2-5	.	many	CASSVDATPKETQYF	TGTGCCAGCAGCGTAGATGCGACACCCAAAGAGACCCAGTACTTC
TRBV4-3	TRBJ2-7	TRBD1	few	CASARGTESFLYEQYF	TGCGCCAGCGCCAGGGGGACAGAAAGTTTCCTCTACGAGCAGTACTTC
TRBV7-9	TRBJ2-5	TRBD2	many	CASSLVVREGQETQYF	TGTGCCAGCAGCTTAGTAGTTCGGGAGGGCCAAGAGACCCAGTACTTC
TRBV5-1	TRBJ1-1	.	many	CASSLKRGWNTEAFF	TGCGCCAGCAGCTTGAAGAGGGGATGGAACACTGAAGCTTTCTTT
TRBV28	TRBJ1-1	.	many	CASSLENRDTEAFF	TGTGCCAGCAGTTTAGAGAACAGGGACACTGAAGCTTTCTTT
TRBV6-2/TRBV6-3	TRBJ2-2	.	many	CASKSKNTGELFF	TGTGCCAGCAAGTCAAAAAACACCGGGGAGCTGTTTTTT
TRBV29-1	TRBJ1-3	.	.	CSVEIVGNTIYF	TGCAGCGTTGAAATTGTAGGAAACACCATATATTTT
TRBV5-5	TRBJ2-1	.	.	CASSLGLLSYNEQFF	TGTGCCAGCAGCTTGGGGCTCCTCTCCTACAATGAGCAGTTCTTC
TRBV7-9	TRBJ2-7	TRBD2	many	CASSSRLAPGKEQYF	TGTGCCAGCAGCTCGCGACTAGCCCCGGGGAAAGAGCAGTACTTC
TRBV15	TRBJ2-5	.	many	CATSSDIAAETQYF	TGTGCCACCAGCAGCGATATAGCCGCAGAGACCCAGTACTTC
TRBV9	TRBJ2-7	TRBD1	few	CASSVGDSATYEQYF	TGTGCCAGCAGCGTAGGGGACAGCGCGACCTACGAGCAGTACTTC
TRBV7-9	TRBJ2-5	.	many	CASSSSGGNQETQYF	TGTGCCAGCAGTTCGAGTGGGGGAAACCAAGAGACCCAGTACTTC
TRBV5-1	TRBJ2-1	TRBD2	many	CASSSGLAGPHHNEQFF	TGCGCCAGCAGCTCCGGACTAGCGGGACCCCACCACAATGAGCAGTTCTTC
TRBV7-9	TRBJ2-3	.	many	CASSPRSFSTDTQYF	TGTGCCAGCAGCCCACGCTCCTTTAGCACAGATACGCAGTATTTT
TRBV11-1	TRBJ2-1	.	few	CASSYYRNSLQNEQFF	TGTGCCAGCAGCTACTACAGGAACTCCCTACAAAATGAGCAGTTCTTC
TRBV29-1	TRBJ2-7	.	many	CSVEDSGPGYVQYF	TGCAGCGTTGAAGATTCCGGTCCGGGGTACGTGCAGTACTTC
TRBV6-2/TRBV6-3	TRBJ1-4	TRBD1	many	CASSDPGQLNEKLFF	TGTGCCAGCAGCGATCCGGGACAGCTAAATGAAAAACTGTTTTTT
TRBV27	TRBJ1-1	.	many	CASHITPYGDTEAFF	TGTGCCAGTCATATCACCCCATACGGGGACACTGAAGCTTTCTTT
TRBV4-3	TRBJ2-7	.	many	CASSQAWSGRSSYEQYF	TGCGCCAGCAGCCAGGCCTGGTCGGGCAGAAGCTCCTACGAGCAGTACTTC
TRBV10-3	TRBJ2-2	TRBD1	many	CAIRTGTGVGGELFF	TGTGCCATCAGGACCGGGACAGGGGTTGGCGGGGAGCTGTTTTTT